This T cell receptor (beta chain) appears in the sequencing data of a study of CD4 T cells in relation to SARS-CoV-2 and coronaviruses. This CDR3 is built from 15 residues. The V segment lost 7 bases and the J segment 1 base; nucleotides outside the gene matches: 4. In germline, CDR1 is SGHTA, CDR2 FQGNSA. The unexposed donors gave CD4+ T cells in about 2011-2018, prior to COVID-19. Isolation of CD4+ T cells took place after around eleven days in culture. Concerning this clone: Its antigen is unidentified.

This table comes from immunoSEQ multiplex PCR, and its TCRdb copy is limited to in-frame clones, with some not included. The sample holds more than 15,000 clones, roughly four fifths seen once. The rearrangement joins TRBV7-2 to TRBJ2-3; 11 nucleotides align to TRBD2. The source material was CD4+ T cells from PBMCs, cultured in vitro. The source of this sequence is a human donor in good health. CDR3 region: CASTPGLAGTDTQYF. In DNA, the CDR3 is TGTGCCAGCACCCCGGGACTAGCGGGCACAGATACGCAGTATTTT.